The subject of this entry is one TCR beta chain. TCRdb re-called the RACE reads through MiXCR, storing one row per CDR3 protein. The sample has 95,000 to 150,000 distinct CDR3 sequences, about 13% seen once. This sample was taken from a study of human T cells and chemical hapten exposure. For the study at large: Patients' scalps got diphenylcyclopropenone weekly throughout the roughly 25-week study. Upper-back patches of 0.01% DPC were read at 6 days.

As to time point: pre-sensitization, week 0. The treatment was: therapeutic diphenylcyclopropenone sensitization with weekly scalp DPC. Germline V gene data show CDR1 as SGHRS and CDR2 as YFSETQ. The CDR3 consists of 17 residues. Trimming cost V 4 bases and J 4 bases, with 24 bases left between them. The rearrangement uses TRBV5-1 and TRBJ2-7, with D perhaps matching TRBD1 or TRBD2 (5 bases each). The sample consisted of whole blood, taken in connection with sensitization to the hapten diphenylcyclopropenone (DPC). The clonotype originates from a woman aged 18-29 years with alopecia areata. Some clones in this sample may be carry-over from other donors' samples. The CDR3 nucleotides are TGCGCCAGCAGCCTCATGGGTGGGGACCCCATCCTTTACGAGCAGTACTTC. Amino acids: CASSLMGGDPILYEQYF. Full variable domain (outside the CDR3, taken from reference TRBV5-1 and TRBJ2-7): KAGVTQTPRYLIKTRGQQVTLSCSPISGHRSVSWYQQTPGQGLQFLFEYFSETQRNKGNFPGRFSGRQFSNSRSEMNVSTLELGDSALYLCASSLMGGDPILYEQYFGPGTRLTVT.